A selection of T cell receptor beta chains follows, all from one sample in a study of T cells in localized non-small cell lung cancer. Method: immunoSEQ multiplex PCR; TCRdb's copy keeps in-frame clones and lacks some. The table lists about 24,000 clones, more than 65% of them singletons. Specimen: PBMCs, collected before any cancer treatment. These receptors were taken from a man aged 40 to 70 with stage II lung adenocarcinoma. Each CDR3 is given with its conserved first and last residue. Each record gives: J gene, V gene, clone size, CDR3 length, D gene, CDR3 protein, CDR3 DNA. A D gene is named only where the DNA matches it firmly. Clone size is shown for a subset of rows, as once, few, many or a class of expanded clone.

J: TRBJ1-5; V: TRBV19; size: NA; length: 17; D: NA; CDR3: CASSTPGSFDSNQPQHF; DNA: TGTGCCAGTAGTACCCCTGGTTCGTTCGATAGCAATCAGCCCCAGCATTTT
J: TRBJ1-3; V: TRBV18; size: NA; length: 13; D: NA; CDR3: CASSPSWGNTIYF; DNA: TGTGCCAGCTCACCATCCTGGGGAAACACCATATATTTT
J: TRBJ2-5; V: TRBV30; size: NA; length: 13; D: NA; CDR3: CAWSKGGQETQYF; DNA: TGTGCCTGGAGTAAAGGGGGCCAAGAGACCCAGTACTTC
J: TRBJ2-1; V: TRBV2; size: NA; length: 11; D: NA; CDR3: CASRRTGEQFF; DNA: TGTGCCAGCAGGAGGACGGGGGAGCAGTTCTTC
J: TRBJ1-1; V: TRBV21-1; size: NA; length: 11; D: NA; CDR3: CASPTTVEAFF; DNA: TGTGCCAGCCCCACGACCGTTGAAGCTTTCTTT
J: TRBJ1-1; V: TRBV6-4; size: NA; length: 14; D: TRBD1; CDR3: CASRLNRGATEAFF; DNA: TGTGCCAGCAGGCTTAACAGGGGAGCAACTGAAGCTTTCTTT
J: TRBJ2-5; V: TRBV7-2; size: NA; length: 15; D: NA; CDR3: CASSLDGLARETQYF; DNA: TGTGCCAGCAGCTTAGATGGTCTAGCGCGGGAGACCCAGTACTTC
J: TRBJ1-2; V: TRBV19; size: once; length: 13; D: NA; CDR3: CASRWGEIGGYTF; DNA: TGTGCCAGTCGGTGGGGGGAAATTGGTGGCTACACCTTC
J: TRBJ2-5; V: TRBV29-1; size: NA; length: 15; D: NA; CDR3: CSVALGTGAEETQYF; DNA: TGCAGCGTCGCCCTCGGGACCGGGGCTGAAGAGACCCAGTACTTC
J: TRBJ1-1; V: TRBV15; size: NA; length: 15; D: TRBD1; CDR3: CATSRVGTANTEAFF; DNA: TGTGCCACCAGCAGAGTGGGGACAGCAAACACTGAAGCTTTCTTT
J: TRBJ1-1; V: TRBV5-1; size: NA; length: 12; D: NA; CDR3: CASSLPGTEAFF; DNA: TGCGCCAGCAGCCTACCCGGGACCGAAGCTTTCTTT
J: TRBJ2-3; V: TRBV7-8; size: NA; length: 13; D: NA; CDR3: CASSLVTTDTQYF; DNA: TGTGCCAGCAGCTTAGTTACCACAGATACGCAGTATTTT
J: TRBJ2-7; V: TRBV23-1; size: NA; length: 16; D: TRBD1; CDR3: CASSPLRTGSSYEQYF; DNA: TGCGCCAGCAGTCCCTTGAGGACAGGTAGCTCCTACGAGCAGTACTTC
J: TRBJ1-2; V: TRBV5-5; size: NA; length: 13; D: NA; CDR3: CASSYPGDYGYTF; DNA: TGTGCCAGCAGCTACCCAGGTGACTATGGCTACACCTTC
J: TRBJ2-7; V: TRBV30; size: NA; length: 13; D: TRBD1; CDR3: CAWTTGGFGEQYF; DNA: TGTGCCTGGACCACAGGGGGCTTTGGAGAGCAGTACTTC
J: TRBJ2-7; V: TRBV6-6; size: NA; length: 16; D: TRBD2; CDR3: CASSYSRLAGSYEQYF; DNA: TGTGCCAGCAGTTACTCGCGACTAGCGGGTTCCTACGAGCAGTACTTC
J: TRBJ1-2; V: TRBV5-1; size: NA; length: 12; D: NA; CDR3: CASRDTNYGYTF; DNA: TGCGCCAGTAGGGACACTAACTATGGCTACACCTTC
J: TRBJ2-3; V: TRBV30; size: once; length: 17; D: TRBD2; CDR3: CAWSAWTSGMSTDTQYF; DNA: TGTGCCTGGAGCGCATGGACTAGCGGGATGAGCACAGATACGCAGTATTTT
J: TRBJ1-1; V: TRBV14; size: NA; length: 13; D: NA; CDR3: CASNRDLNTEAFF; DNA: TGTGCCAGCAACCGGGATCTGAACACTGAAGCTTTCTTT
J: TRBJ1-1; V: TRBV7-3; size: NA; length: 15; D: NA; CDR3: CASSSFGPGGTEAFF; DNA: TGTGCCAGCAGCTCCTTTGGTCCGGGGGGGACTGAAGCTTTCTTT
J: TRBJ2-1; V: TRBV27; size: NA; length: 15; D: TRBD1; CDR3: CASSFRDRVANEQFF; DNA: TGTGCCAGCAGTTTCCGGGACAGGGTAGCCAATGAGCAGTTCTTC
J: TRBJ1-5; V: TRBV30; size: once; length: 14; D: NA; CDR3: CAWRGPFEGQPQHF; DNA: TGTGCCTGGAGAGGGCCCTTCGAAGGTCAGCCCCAGCATTTT
J: TRBJ1-3; V: TRBV5-1; size: NA; length: 13; D: NA; CDR3: CASSPGSGNTIYF; DNA: TGCGCCAGCAGCCCGGGGTCTGGAAACACCATATATTTT
J: TRBJ2-1; V: TRBV4-1; size: NA; length: 16; D: NA; CDR3: CASSQDYSGTYNEQFF; DNA: TGCGCCAGCAGCCAAGATTATAGCGGTACATACAATGAGCAGTTCTTC
J: TRBJ1-4; V: TRBV5-8; size: NA; length: 15; D: NA; CDR3: CASSAQQGGNEKLFF; DNA: TGTGCCAGCAGCGCCCAACAGGGTGGGAATGAAAAACTGTTTTTT
J: TRBJ1-1; V: TRBV6-5; size: NA; length: 15; D: NA; CDR3: CASRSRPGTETEAFF; DNA: TGTGCCAGCAGATCCAGACCCGGGACGGAGACTGAAGCTTTCTTT
J: TRBJ2-5; V: TRBV9; size: NA; length: 14; D: NA; CDR3: CASSVRGKQETQYF; DNA: TGTGCCAGCAGCGTACGCGGGAAACAAGAGACCCAGTACTTC